This entry lists 5 T cell receptor beta chains sequenced from one sample in a study of blood T cell repertoires in COVID-19. The protocol was immunoSEQ multiplex PCR, while the TCRdb copy is restricted to in-frame clones and leaves out a portion. The sample lists about 320,000 clones, roughly 90% occurring once. Sequencing input: peripheral blood. Receptors originate from a man aged 18 to 30 who had recovered from COVID-19.

The chain carries TRBV27 and TRBJ2-7; 11 bases are shared with TRBD2. V shed 6 bases, J shed 4 bases, and the junction held 8 bases outside the gene matches. Germline CDR1 is MNHEY and CDR2 is SMNVEV (reference sequence). CDR3 length: 15 residues. CDR3 in amino acids: CASRGLLAGEYEQYF. CDR3 in DNA: TGTGCCAGCAGAGGCTTACTAGCGGGAGAGTACGAGCAGTACTTC.

This clone was observed a few times. The J gene is TRBJ2-5, the V gene TRBV6-6; 7 nucleotides match TRBD2. Germline CDR1 and CDR2: MNHNY and SVGAGI (reference sequence). This CDR3 has 16 amino acids. Unmatched junction bases numbered 11, after V lost 2 bases and J lost 5 bases. CDR3 in amino acids: CASSYGGDGRLETQYF. For the CDR3, the DNA is TGTGCCAGCAGTTACGGGGGGGATGGGAGGTTGGAGACCCAGTACTTC.

This clone was seen more than once but under ten times. CDR3 DNA sequence: TGTGCCAGCAGCTATAGCGGGAGTACTACGCAGTATTTT. Protein product: CASSYSGSTTQYF. The gene calls are TRBV13 and TRBJ2-3; TRBD2 agrees at 9 bases. The CDR3 loop spans 13 amino acids. Trimming at V came to 4 bases and at J to 8 bases, leaving 4 bases not matched to a gene. Germline loops: CDR1 PRHDT, CDR2 FYEKMQ (reference sequence).

The chain couples TRBV10-1 to TRBJ1-5; 9 nucleotides align to TRBD1. The CDR3 is made up of 19 amino acids. Germline loops: CDR1 WNHNN, CDR2 SYGVQD (reference sequence). With V trimmed by 4 bases and J by 7 bases, 20 bases remained unmatched. CDR3 protein: CASSGTGRVGTGREQPQHF. CDR3 DNA sequence: TGCGCCAGCAGTGGGACCGGTCGGGTCGGGACAGGGCGGGAGCAGCCCCAGCATTTT.

The V call is TRBV29-1, the J call TRBJ1-1, with 9 bases aligning to TRBD1. The germline V gene encodes CDR1 SQVTM and CDR2 ANQGSEA. This CDR3 comprises 16 residues. V was pared by 0 bases and J by 7 bases, with 12 bases of the junction left unmatched. CDR3 amino acids: CSVEDQGQGPSSEAFF. In DNA, the CDR3 is TGCAGCGTTGAAGATCAAGGACAGGGGCCTTCAAGTGAAGCTTTCTTT.